A single T cell receptor beta chain is shown here with its context. Its antigen is still unknown. The sample belongs to a study of blood T cells in healthy people across ages. A J-beta primer mix and a sample-barcoded 5' primer were used in a second PCR of roughly 6 to 12 cycles. A 12-random-nucleotide template-switch adaptor tagged each cDNA molecule. The yield of each sample was at least 2.5 million CDR3-containing paired-end reads. Each CDR3 protein gets one entry after TCRdb re-called the 5' RACE reads with MiXCR. The sample holds approximately 1.5 million distinct CDR3 sequences; 35% to 45% are singletons and the top ten take approximately 4.1%. Study-level points and caveats: Diversity was higher, and naive CD4+ cells more numerous, in long-lived donors than in aged donors. Older age went with lower TCR beta diversity per million T cells, in a roughly linear way.

After removal of 2 bases from V and 4 bases from J, the junction contained 7 bases not matched to a gene. Germline V CDR1 and CDR2: SGHTA, FQGNSA. This CDR3 region has 15 residues. This clonotype originated in a young woman in good health. The chain couples TRBV7-2 to TRBJ1-1; TRBD1 matches at 7 bases. Sequencing was done on a sample of blood. The CDR3 loop is CASSLLTGTATEAFF. DNA for the CDR3: TGTGCCAGCAGCTTACTTACCGGGACAGCCACTGAAGCTTTCTTT.